This T cell receptor beta chain is from a study of T-cell memory formation after mild COVID-19. Whole-study results and caveats: Chiefly within CM and EM were the contracting CD4+ clones; CD8+ ones were within EMRA. There were some responding clones in pre-infection memory, which suggested that cross-reactive memory had joined.

Each CDR3 protein is one row after TCRdb ran MiXCR on the 5' RACE reads. This table holds under 650,000 distinct CDR3 sequences, about a sixth found once. The trim removed 6 bases at V and 4 bases at J, leaving 5 bases unmatched. This CDR3 spans 14 amino acids. Concerning this clonotype: Its target is not known.

The V and J genes are TRBV12-3 or TRBV12-4 and TRBJ2-7; TRBD1 matches at 11 bases. The sequence was collected from an adult woman who had mild COVID-19 (a few samples of this study predate the infection). Cell type and time point are not known. Sequenced sample: PBMCs or a T cell subset sorted from them (not recorded which). CDR3 in amino acids: CASSHGTGGYEQYF. The CDR3 DNA is TGTGCCAGCAGCCACGGGACAGGGGGTTACGAGCAGTACTTC.